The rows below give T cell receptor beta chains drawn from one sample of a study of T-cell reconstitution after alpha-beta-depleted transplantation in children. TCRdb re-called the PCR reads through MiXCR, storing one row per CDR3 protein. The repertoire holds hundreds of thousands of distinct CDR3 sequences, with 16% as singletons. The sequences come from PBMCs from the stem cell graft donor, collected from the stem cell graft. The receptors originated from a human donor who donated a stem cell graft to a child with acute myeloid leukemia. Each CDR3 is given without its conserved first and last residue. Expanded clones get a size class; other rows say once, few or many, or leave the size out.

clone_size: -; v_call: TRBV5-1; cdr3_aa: ASSFTSNEQF
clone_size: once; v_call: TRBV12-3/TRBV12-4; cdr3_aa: ASRQTGMREKLF
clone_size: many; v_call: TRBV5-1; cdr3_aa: ASSLGTINEQY
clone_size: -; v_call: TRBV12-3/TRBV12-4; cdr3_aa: ASSPARAGASIQY
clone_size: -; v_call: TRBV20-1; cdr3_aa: SARGSGVNTGELF
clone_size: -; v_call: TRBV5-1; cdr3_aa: ASSLDRDHYEQY
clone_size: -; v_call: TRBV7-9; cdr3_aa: ASSLIRTGDTGELF
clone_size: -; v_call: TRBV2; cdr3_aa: ASNPVLMNTEAF
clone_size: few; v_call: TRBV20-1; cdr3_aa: SARPPAGGLPGTDTQY
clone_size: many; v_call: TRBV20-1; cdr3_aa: RGTGAFTDTQY
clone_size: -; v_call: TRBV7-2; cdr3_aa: ASSRSWTSGADEQF
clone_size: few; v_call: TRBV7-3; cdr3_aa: ASSLGGRSGEKQF
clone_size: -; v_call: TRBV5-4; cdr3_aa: ASSFSLGNTEAF